What follows are 31 T cell receptor beta chains derived from one specimen sequenced in a study of OX40 agonist ivuxolimab in advanced cancers. Here immunoSEQ multiplex PCR was the method, and the copy in TCRdb shows in-frame clones only, minus some. The table lists some 44,000 clones, around 87% of them singletons. The source material was CD4+ or CD8+ T cells sorted from blood, sampled in a trial of the OX40 agonist ivuxolimab. The receptor source for this set is an adult with an advanced solid tumor such as melanoma, head and neck, liver or kidney cancer.

The DNA of the CDR3 is TGTGCCAGCAGTTTTGACCGGGCCTCTGGAAACACCATATATTTT. Residues: CASSFDRASGNTIYF. The rearrangement links TRBV6-5 to TRBJ1-3; D gene uncertain. In germline, CDR1 is MNHEY, CDR2 SVGAGI. V lost 4 bases to trimming and J lost 0 bases, with 10 bases between them. The CDR3 is 15 amino acids.

V is TRBV11-2 and J is TRBJ2-2; 9 positions agree with TRBD2. V trimming: 4 bases; J trimming: 2 bases; junction bases outside the gene matches: 8. The CDR3 is 17 amino acids. Germline lookup yields CDR1 SGHAT and CDR2 FQNNGV. The CDR3 is CASSWGAGGSNTGELFF. Written as DNA, the CDR3 is TGTGCCAGCAGCTGGGGAGCGGGGGGCTCTAACACCGGGGAGCTGTTTTTT.

This sequence joins TRBV29-1 and TRBJ1-2; D is undetermined. The CDR3 has 12 residues. Trimming cost V 4 bases and J 7 bases, with 13 bases left between them. Germline-derived CDR1 and CDR2 are SQVTM and ANQGSEA. In DNA, the CDR3 is TGCAGCGTTGTTCTTGCCTCGGGTGGCTACACCTTC. It yields the protein CSVVLASGGYTF.

The J gene is TRBJ2-1, the V gene TRBV5-1, with a tentative D call TRBD1 (6 bases). Trimming stripped 1 base from V and 0 bases from J, with 8 bases between. The CDR3 length is 15 residues. The germline gives CDR1 SGHRS, CDR2 YFSETQ. CDR3 coding DNA: TGCGCCAGCAGCTTGCAGGGGAGCTCCTACAATGAGCAGTTCTTC. Amino acid sequence: CASSLQGSSYNEQFF.

This chain uses TRBV30 with TRBJ1-5, with D possibly being TRBD1 (6 bases). The germline V gene has CDR1 GTSNPN and CDR2 SVGIG (reference sequence). The CDR3 covers 13 residues. The germline V and J ends were trimmed by 6 bases and 4 bases, with 13 bases remaining between them. The CDR3 coding sequence is TGTGCCTGTCAAGGGGGAAGTAATCAGCCCCAGCATTTT. Its translation: CACQGGSNQPQHF.

This rearrangement joins TRBV27 to TRBJ1-2; possible D gene TRBD1, 6 bases. Trimming shortened V by 8 bases and J by 8 bases, and 24 bases separated the two germline ends. Per germline, CDR1 MNHEY and CDR2 SMNVEV (reference sequence). The CDR3 has 15 residues. In DNA, the CDR3 is TGTGCCAGCCGAGCGGTTAGGGACACTTATACGGGCTACACCTTC. Encoded protein: CASRAVRDTYTGYTF.

The genes are TRBV29-1 and TRBJ1-2; 11 bases align to TRBD1. With 6 bases clipped from V and 3 bases from J, the junction kept 0 bases outside the gene matches. The germline V gene has CDR1 SQVTM and CDR2 ANQGSEA. The CDR3 is made up of 12 amino acids. The DNA of the CDR3 is TGCAGCGTGGGACAGGGGGACTATGGCTACACCTTC. It codes for CSVGQGDYGYTF. The variable domain in full, with the rest retrieved from reference TRBV29-1 and TRBJ1-2, is SAVISQKPSRDICQRGTSLTIQCQVDSQVTMMFWYRQQPGQSLTLIATANQGSEATYESGFVIDKFPISRPNLTFSTLTVSNMSPEDSSIYLCSVGQGDYGYTFGSGTRLTVV.

The chain couples TRBV7-9 to TRBJ1-2; TRBD1 might be the D (6 bases). CDR1 and CDR2 from the germline V gene are SEHNR and FQNEAQ (reference sequence). V was cut by 1 base and J by 4 bases, with 13 bases left in between. This CDR3 is built from 15 residues. The CDR3 DNA reads TGTGCCAGCAGCTTAGAGGGGGGGCTTAGCTATGGCTACACCTTC. Translating gives CASSLEGGLSYGYTF.

The chain has TRBV2 and TRBJ2-1; D is undetermined. Germline assignment: CDR1 SNHLY and CDR2 FYNNEI. The CDR3 has 14 residues. V gave up 6 bases and J gave up 2 bases, with 11 bases separating them. CDR3 in DNA: TGTGCCAGCAGCAATTCGAGGACCTACAATGAGCAGTTCTTC. Translation: CASSNSRTYNEQFF.

The chain has TRBV5-4 and TRBJ2-3; TRBD2 matches at 12 bases. The CDR3 length is 16 residues. J was trimmed by 1 base and V by 0 bases; bases with no gene match: 0. Germline values: CDR1 SGHNT, CDR2 YYREEE (reference sequence). CDR3 DNA sequence: TGTGCCAGCAGCTTGGGGACTAGCGGGGGCACAGATACGCAGTATTTT. This gives the protein CASSLGTSGGTDTQYF.

The chain couples TRBV27 to TRBJ1-2, with TRBD1 matching over 7 bases. V shed 7 bases, J shed 4 bases, and the junction held 15 bases outside the gene matches. The length of the CDR3 is 16 residues. CDR1 is MNHEY and CDR2 is SMNVEV in the germline V gene (reference sequence). The CDR3 is CASTLRGDSRSYGYTF. CDR3 bases: TGTGCCAGCACCTTAAGAGGGGACAGCCGCAGCTATGGCTACACCTTC.

The V and J genes are TRBV5-1 and TRBJ1-2; 9 bases are shared with TRBD1. Germline loops: CDR1 SGHRS, CDR2 YFSETQ. The CDR3 spans 13 residues. V gave up 9 bases and J gave up 3 bases; unmatched junction bases: 6. The CDR3 loop reads CATRDRVDYGYTF. In DNA form, the CDR3 reads TGCGCCACCCGGGACAGGGTCGACTATGGCTACACCTTC. Complete variable domain (other parts from reference TRBV5-1 and TRBJ1-2): KAGVTQTPRYLIKTRGQQVTLSCSPISGHRSVSWYQQTPGQGLQFLFEYFSETQRNKGNFPGRFSGRQFSNSRSEMNVSTLELGDSALYLCATRDRVDYGYTFGSGTRLTVV.

The chain carries TRBV2 and TRBJ2-3, with D perhaps TRBD1 (6 bases). Trimming shortened V by 5 bases and J by 0 bases, and 9 bases separated the two germline ends. The CDR3 contains 14 residues. In germline, CDR1 is SNHLY, CDR2 FYNNEI. CDR3 sequence reads: CASSRTDSTDTQYF. CDR3 sequence (DNA): TGTGCCAGCAGTCGGACAGATAGCACAGATACGCAGTATTTT.

The chain uses TRBV6-5 and TRBJ1-1; tentative D call: TRBD1 (5 bases). V lost 5 bases to trimming and J lost 5 bases, with 15 bases between them. Germline lookup yields CDR1 MNHEY and CDR2 SVGAGI. The CDR3 extends over 14 amino acids. The CDR3 here is CASSNHRRLTEAFF. The CDR3 region has the DNA TGTGCCAGCAGTAACCACAGGCGTTTAACTGAAGCTTTCTTT.

This clone turned up a few times. The chain joins TRBV30 to TRBJ1-1; D not resolved. The CDR3 is made up of 13 amino acids. With 6 bases removed from V and 0 bases from J, the gap between germline ends came to 11 bases. Germline V CDR1 and CDR2: GTSNPN, SVGIG (reference sequence). CDR3 bases: TGTGCCTGCAAAACAGTATTGAACACTGAAGCTTTCTTT. Its translation is CACKTVLNTEAFF.

The chain couples TRBV5-4 to TRBJ1-2; 12 bases fit TRBD1. The CDR3 length is 14 residues. The V gene's germline CDR1 is SGHNT and CDR2 YYREEE (reference sequence). J gave up 7 bases and V 4 bases, and 5 bases lay outside the gene matches. CDR3 sequence (DNA): TGTGCCAGCAGCCCGGGACAGGGGGCGAGTGGCTACACCTTC. Encoded protein: CASSPGQGASGYTF.

V usage is TRBV28 and J usage is TRBJ1-4, with unresolved D. V was trimmed by 5 bases and J by 5 bases, leaving 15 bases between them. Germline V gene lookup returns CDR1 MDHEN and CDR2 SYDVKM. There are 15 residues in the CDR3. The CDR3 nucleotides are TGTGCCAGCAGTCCCACATTAGGAGGGAATGAAAAACTGTTTTTT. Amino acid sequence: CASSPTLGGNEKLFF.

The chain combines TRBV5-1 with TRBJ2-1; TRBD2 matches 12 bases. Germline V gene sequence: CDR1 SGHRS, CDR2 YFSETQ. The CDR3 has 16 residues. V trimming: 1 base; J trimming: 8 bases; junction bases outside the gene matches: 7. CDR3 protein: CASSLSLAGGPYEQFF. In nucleotides, the CDR3 is TGCGCCAGCAGCTTGTCCCTAGCGGGAGGGCCATATGAGCAGTTCTTC. The complete variable domain, with remaining parts taken from reference TRBV5-1 and TRBJ2-1, reads KAGVTQTPRYLIKTRGQQVTLSCSPISGHRSVSWYQQTPGQGLQFLFEYFSETQRNKGNFPGRFSGRQFSNSRSEMNVSTLELGDSALYLCASSLSLAGGPYEQFFGPGTRLTVL.

The chain is built from TRBV28 and TRBJ2-5; TRBD1 matches at 7 bases. V dropped 8 bases and J dropped 2; count of bases not matched to a gene: 14. The CDR3 covers 16 residues. Germline V lookup: CDR1 MDHEN, CDR2 SYDVKM. CDR3 protein: CASGLTPPGQQETQYF. For the CDR3, the DNA is TGTGCCAGCGGCTTGACCCCACCGGGACAGCAAGAGACCCAGTACTTC.

The rearrangement links TRBV19 to TRBJ1-5; D remains unclear. Germline V lookup: CDR1 LNHDA, CDR2 SQIVND (reference sequence). V shed 2 bases and J shed 2 bases, with 19 bases lying between them. The CDR3 is 18 residues long. CDR3 nucleotide sequence: TGTGCCAGTAGTATAAGTCGGCGGAGACGGGAGGGCAATCAGCCCCAGCATTTT. The encoded protein is CASSISRRRREGNQPQHF. The complete variable domain, with remaining parts taken from reference TRBV19 and TRBJ1-5, reads DGGITQSPKYLFRKEGQNVTLSCEQNLNHDAMYWYRQDPGQGLRLIYYSQIVNDFQKGDIAEGYSVSREKKESFPLTVTSAQKNPTAFYLCASSISRRRREGNQPQHFGDGTRLSIL.

CDR3 region: CASSATLFYGYTF. The CDR3 region has the DNA TGTGCCAGCAGTGCGACGCTCTTCTATGGCTACACCTTC. V gene TRBV6-1 combines with J gene TRBJ1-2; no clear D gene. From germline, CDR1 is MNHNS and CDR2 SASEGT. This CDR3 is built from 13 residues. V dropped 4 bases and J dropped 4 bases, with 10 bases sitting between them.

V and J are TRBV5-1 and TRBJ2-3; maybe TRBD2 (5 bases). V was pared by 0 bases and J by 3 bases, with 8 bases between. CDR3 length: 14 residues. The germline V gene encodes CDR1 SGHRS and CDR2 YFSETQ. CDR3 in amino acids: CASSLAGETDTQYF. DNA of the CDR3: TGCGCCAGCAGCTTGGCCGGGGAAACAGATACGCAGTATTTT.

V is TRBV4-2 and J is TRBJ2-7; 8 nucleotides match TRBD2. V gave up 3 bases and J gave up 6 bases; unmatched junction bases: 10. CDR3 size: 15 residues. Germline V gene data show CDR1 as LGHNA and CDR2 as YNFKEQ. The CDR3 DNA sequence: TGTGCCAGCAGCCAGGACAGCGGGAGCGTGGGCGAGCAGTACTTC. Translated, it gives CASSQDSGSVGEQYF.

CDR3 sequence reads: CASSYSRQNQPQHF. The CDR3, as DNA: TGTGCCAGCAGTTACTCGAGACAGAATCAGCCCCAGCATTTT. The V and J genes are TRBV6-5 and TRBJ1-5; possible D gene TRBD1, 5 bases. The germline CDR1 and CDR2 sequences are MNHEY and SVGAGI. This CDR3 has 14 residues. V was cut by 0 bases and J by 4 bases, with 7 bases left in between.

This rearrangement joins TRBV30 to TRBJ2-3; D gene unclear. This CDR3 contains 12 residues. V was trimmed by 3 bases and J by 2 bases, leaving 6 bases between them. CDR1 is GTSNPN and CDR2 is SVGIG in the germline V gene (reference sequence). The CDR3 loop is CAWRAITDTQYF. The CDR3 coding sequence is TGTGCCTGGAGAGCCATCACAGATACGCAGTATTTT.

The V gene is TRBV4-2, the J gene TRBJ2-7; D is ambiguous. The CDR3 loop spans 17 amino acids. V was shortened by 1 base and J by 2 bases, with 18 bases between the two germline ends. Germline loops: CDR1 LGHNA, CDR2 YNFKEQ. CDR3 bases: TGTGCCAGCAGCCAAGGGTTCGGCACTTTAGGGACCTACGAGCAGTACTTC. Amino acid sequence: CASSQGFGTLGTYEQYF.

The chain combines TRBV7-5 with TRBJ2-5. TRBV7-5 corresponds to a pseudogene. CDR3 length: 10 amino acids. CDR3 DNA sequence: TGTGCCAGAAGCTTGGAGACCCAGTACTTC. Translated, it gives CARSLETQYF.

This clone showed up just once. The chain carries TRBV28 and TRBJ2-2; a weak D match, TRBD1 (6 bases). The CDR3 covers 14 residues. Germline values: CDR1 MDHEN, CDR2 SYDVKM. Trimming took 1 base from V and 6 from J, leaving 9 bases between them. The CDR3 nucleotides read TGTGCCAGCAGTTTATTAGGGGGTCCCGGGGAGCTGTTTTTT. Translating it yields CASSLLGGPGELFF.

This clone appeared a few times. The chain employs TRBV7-2 and TRBJ2-5, with 10 bases matching TRBD2. Germline lookup yields CDR1 SGHTA and CDR2 FQGNSA. V lost 5 bases and J lost 9; bases outside the gene matches: 12. CDR3 length equals 15 residues. DNA of the CDR3: TGTGCCAGCAGCACCAGAGCGGGGGGGCCCGAGGCCCAGTACTTC. Translation gives CASSTRAGGPEAQYF.

V gene TRBV11-2 combines with J gene TRBJ2-1; D unclear. Trimming cost V 4 bases and J 8 bases, with 12 bases left between them. The germline CDR1 and CDR2 sequences are SGHAT and FQNNGV. The CDR3 sequence is 13 residues long. CDR3 bases: TGTGCCAGCAGCTCTGAAACGTGGGATGAGCAGTTCTTC. It translates to CASSSETWDEQFF.

The table lists this clone with a few counts. The CDR3 nucleotides read TGTGCCCCCACCCGAGGGAAAACAGATACGCAGTATTTT. Translation: CAPTRGKTDTQYF. The chain uses TRBV11-3 and TRBJ2-3, with D possibly matching TRBD2 (5 bases). Trimming stripped 11 bases from V and 3 bases from J, with 15 bases between. CDR1 is SGHNT and CDR2 is YENEEA in the germline V gene. This CDR3 has 13 amino acids. The full variable domain, completed using reference TRBV11-3 and TRBJ2-3, is EAGVVQSPRYKIIEKKQPVAFWCNPISGHNTLYWYLQNLGQGPELLIRYENEEAVDDSQLPKDRFSAERLKGVDSTLKIQPAELGDSAVYLCAPTRGKTDTQYFGPGTRLTVL.